A selection of T cell receptor beta chains follows, all from one sample in a study of patients and donors after allogeneic stem cell transplantation. TCRdb itself ran the RT-PCR reads through MiXCR, one entry per CDR3 protein. The sample has about a million distinct CDR3 sequences; 18% are singletons. The sequencing input was blood, either unsorted or a sorted T cell fraction (not recorded which). Receptors were obtained from a human donor who was either an allogeneic HSCT recipient or a stem cell or donor lymphocyte infusion donor (not recorded which). It is not recorded whose cells these are; they may come from a transplant donor. The CDR3 runs from the conserved cysteine through the conserved F or W. A D gene is named only where the DNA matches it firmly. Not all rows give a size; the values are once, few, many and, for expanded clones, a class.

v_call,j_call,d_call,clone_size,cdr3_aa,cdr3_nt
TRBV20-1,TRBJ1-4,NA,few,CSAPRGAHEKLFF,TGCAGTGCTCCCCGGGGAGCCCATGAAAAACTGTTTTTT
TRBV12-3/TRBV12-4,TRBJ2-2,NA,NA,CASSLGGRLGELFF,TGTGCCAGCAGTTTAGGAGGTCGCTTGGGGGAGCTGTTTTTT
TRBV3-1,TRBJ2-6,NA,NA,CASSQWTGYGANVLTF,TGTGCCAGCAGCCAATGGACGGGGTACGGGGCCAACGTCCTGACTTTC
TRBV12-3/TRBV12-4,TRBJ2-7,TRBD2,NA,CASSLAGVIEQYF,TGTGCCAGCAGTCTAGCGGGAGTAATCGAGCAGTACTTC
TRBV20-1,TRBJ1-5,TRBD1,NA,CSASQGEQPQHF,TGCAGTGCTAGTCAGGGGGAACAGCCCCAGCATTTT
TRBV7-7,TRBJ2-1,NA,NA,CASSRVEGLYNEQFF,TGTGCTAGCAGCCGAGTCGAGGGACTCTACAATGAGCAGTTCTTC
TRBV5-1,TRBJ2-5,TRBD2,NA,CASSLVRGGRLETQYF,TGCGCCAGCAGCTTGGTGCGGGGGGGCCGGTTGGAGACCCAGTACTTC
TRBV5-1,TRBJ2-7,NA,NA,CASSFSGNPGQYF,TGCGCCAGCAGTTTTTCGGGGAACCCAGGGCAGTACTTC
TRBV3-1,TRBJ2-1,TRBD2,NA,CASSQDMAGGRGGNEQFF,TGTGCCAGCAGCCAAGATATGGCGGGAGGCCGGGGTGGCAATGAGCAGTTCTTC
TRBV7-9,TRBJ1-1,NA,NA,CASSLVGLSNTEAFF,TGTGCCAGCAGCTTAGTCGGACTCTCGAACACTGAAGCTTTCTTT
TRBV5-5,TRBJ2-7,TRBD2,NA,CASSSGGTSRYEQYF,TGTGCCAGCAGCTCCGGGGGGACTAGTCGTTACGAGCAGTACTTC
TRBV27,TRBJ1-4,NA,few,CASRGFGTDNEKLFF,TGTGCCAGCAGGGGTTTTGGGACCGATAATGAAAAACTGTTTTTT
TRBV20-1,TRBJ2-7,TRBD2,NA,CSATRPAGGIYEQYF,TGCAGTGCTACCAGACCAGCGGGGGGAATCTACGAGCAGTACTTC
TRBV29-1,TRBJ2-7,TRBD1,few,CSVDGRGSREQYF,TGCAGCGTTGATGGCAGGGGGTCGAGAGAGCAGTACTTC
TRBV11-2,TRBJ2-3,NA,few,CASSPDGTSTDTQYF,TGTGCCAGCAGCCCAGACGGGACTAGCACAGATACGCAGTATTTT
TRBV28,TRBJ2-5,NA,few,CASSRLGGGQETQYF,TGTGCCAGCAGTCGACTAGGAGGGGGCCAAGAGACCCAGTACTTC
TRBV29-1,TRBJ2-7,TRBD2,many,CSAGGLDGSYEQYF,TGCAGCGCAGGAGGACTAGACGGTTCCTACGAGCAGTACTTC
TRBV4-3,TRBJ2-5,NA,few,CASSQGSAYQETQYF,TGCGCCAGCAGCCAAGGGTCAGCCTACCAAGAGACCCAGTACTTC
TRBV5-6,TRBJ1-1,TRBD1,NA,CASSIPGQVDTEAFF,TGTGCCAGCAGCATCCCGGGACAGGTAGACACTGAAGCTTTCTTT
TRBV6-5,TRBJ2-5,TRBD2,NA,CASSYSLAGGETQYF,TGTGCCAGCAGTTACTCTCTAGCGGGGGGAGAGACCCAGTACTTC
TRBV3-1,TRBJ1-1,NA,NA,CASRFGNTEAFF,TGTGCCAGCAGGTTTGGGAACACTGAAGCTTTCTTT
TRBV12-3/TRBV12-4,TRBJ1-2,TRBD1,NA,CASTPDRGEANYGYTF,TGTGCCAGCACCCCGGACAGGGGGGAAGCTAACTATGGCTACACCTTC
TRBV9,TRBJ2-3,NA,NA,CASSVVDLTTDTQYF,TGTGCCAGCAGCGTAGTTGACTTAACCACAGATACGCAGTATTTT
TRBV25-1,TRBJ1-2,NA,NA,CASSESTGISRGYTF,TGTGCCAGCAGTGAATCAACCGGAATCTCTCGAGGCTACACCTTC
TRBV5-5,TRBJ2-2,TRBD2,NA,CASSLAGGMNTGELFF,TGTGCCAGCAGCTTAGCGGGAGGGATGAACACCGGGGAGCTGTTTTTT
TRBV5-1,TRBJ1-1,NA,few,CASSLGGEVVNTEAFF,TGCGCCAGCAGCTTGGGAGGGGAGGTTGTGAACACTGAAGCTTTCTTT
TRBV4-2,TRBJ2-2,NA,NA,CASSQDVLTGELFF,TGTGCCAGCAGCCAAGATGTACTCACCGGGGAGCTGTTTTTT
TRBV7-9,TRBJ2-1,TRBD2,NA,CASRAAGVPYNEQFF,TGTGCCAGCAGAGCCGCGGGAGTTCCCTACAATGAGCAGTTCTTC
TRBV27,TRBJ1-4,TRBD1,NA,CASSTRRTGVNEKLFF,TGTGCCAGCAGTACCCGCCGGACAGGGGTGAATGAAAAACTGTTTTTT
TRBV3-1,TRBJ1-5,NA,NA,CASSQAVSNQPQHF,TGTGCCAGCAGCCAAGCAGTTAGCAATCAGCCCCAGCATTTT
TRBV11-2,TRBJ2-3,NA,NA,CASSLGLRDGTDTQYF,TGTGCCAGCAGCTTAGGTTTGCGAGACGGCACAGATACGCAGTATTTT
TRBV30,TRBJ2-1,NA,once,CAWGEASQFF,TGTGCCTGGGGTGAGGCATCGCAGTTCTTC
TRBV12-3/TRBV12-4,TRBJ1-2,TRBD1,NA,CASSSTSPGTGVRYGYTF,TGTGCCAGCAGTTCCACTTCCCCCGGGACAGGGGTAAGATATGGCTACACCTTC
TRBV4-3,TRBJ2-1,TRBD2,NA,CASSQVGGVYNEQFF,TGCGCCAGCAGCCAAGTCGGGGGGGTGTACAATGAGCAGTTCTTC
TRBV9,TRBJ2-1,NA,few,CASSVGGFGEQFF,TGTGCCAGCAGCGTAGGAGGGTTCGGTGAGCAGTTCTTC
TRBV3-1,TRBJ1-1,TRBD1,few,CASSQVFSTGDLNTEAFF,TGTGCCAGCAGCCAAGTGTTTAGTACAGGGGACCTGAACACTGAAGCTTTCTTT
TRBV9,TRBJ1-1,NA,few,CASSTHTLNTEAFF,TGTGCCAGCAGCACCCATACATTGAACACTGAAGCTTTCTTT
TRBV6-4,TRBJ2-1,TRBD2,many,CASSRLAGSEQFF,TGTGCCAGCAGTCGACTAGCGGGAAGTGAGCAGTTCTTC